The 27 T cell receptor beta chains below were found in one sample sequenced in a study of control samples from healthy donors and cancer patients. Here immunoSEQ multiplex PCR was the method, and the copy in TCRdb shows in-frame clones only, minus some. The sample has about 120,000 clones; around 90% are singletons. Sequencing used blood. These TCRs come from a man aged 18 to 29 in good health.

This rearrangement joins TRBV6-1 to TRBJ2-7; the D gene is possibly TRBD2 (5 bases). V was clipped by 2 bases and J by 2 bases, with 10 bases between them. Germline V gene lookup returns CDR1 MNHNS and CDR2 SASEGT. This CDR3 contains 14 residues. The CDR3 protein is CASSEFGGTYEQYF. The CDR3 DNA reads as TGTGCCAGCAGTGAATTTGGAGGAACCTACGAGCAGTACTTC.

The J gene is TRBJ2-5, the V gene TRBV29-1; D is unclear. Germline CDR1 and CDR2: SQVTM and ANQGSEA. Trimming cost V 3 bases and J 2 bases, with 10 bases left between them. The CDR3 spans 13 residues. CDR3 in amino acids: CSVDRYTQETQYF. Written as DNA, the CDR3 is TGCAGCGTTGATCGGTACACGCAAGAGACCCAGTACTTC.

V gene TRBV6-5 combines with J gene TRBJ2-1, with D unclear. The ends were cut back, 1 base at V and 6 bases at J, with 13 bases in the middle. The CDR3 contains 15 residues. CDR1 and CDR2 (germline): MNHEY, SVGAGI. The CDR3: CASSYYGAQSNEQFF. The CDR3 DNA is TGTGCCAGCAGTTACTACGGAGCTCAATCCAATGAGCAGTTCTTC.

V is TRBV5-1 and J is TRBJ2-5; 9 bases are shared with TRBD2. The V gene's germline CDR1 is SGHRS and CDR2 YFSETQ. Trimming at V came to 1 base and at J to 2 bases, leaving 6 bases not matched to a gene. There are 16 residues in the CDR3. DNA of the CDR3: TGCGCCAGCAGCTTGAACGCGGGGGGGCCGCAAGAGACCCAGTACTTC. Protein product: CASSLNAGGPQETQYF.

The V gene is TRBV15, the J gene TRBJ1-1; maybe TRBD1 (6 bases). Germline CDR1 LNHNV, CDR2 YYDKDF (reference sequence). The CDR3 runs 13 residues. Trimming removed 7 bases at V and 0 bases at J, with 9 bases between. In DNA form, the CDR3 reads TGTGCCACCAAAGGGGGGATGAACACTGAAGCTTTCTTT. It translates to CATKGGMNTEAFF.

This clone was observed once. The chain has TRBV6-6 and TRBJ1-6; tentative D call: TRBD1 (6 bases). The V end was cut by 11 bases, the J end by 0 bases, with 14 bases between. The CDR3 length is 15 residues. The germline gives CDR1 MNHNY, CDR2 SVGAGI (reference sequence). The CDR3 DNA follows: TGTGCCGTAGGGGGGGTTATCTCCTATAATTCACCCCTCCACTTT. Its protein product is CAVGGVISYNSPLHF.

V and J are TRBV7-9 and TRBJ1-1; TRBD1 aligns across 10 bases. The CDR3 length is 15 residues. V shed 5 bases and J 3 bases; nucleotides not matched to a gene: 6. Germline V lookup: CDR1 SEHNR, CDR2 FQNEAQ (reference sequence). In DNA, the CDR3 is TGTGCCAGCAGCCAACTGACAGGGGGCGACACTGAAGCTTTCTTT. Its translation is CASSQLTGGDTEAFF.

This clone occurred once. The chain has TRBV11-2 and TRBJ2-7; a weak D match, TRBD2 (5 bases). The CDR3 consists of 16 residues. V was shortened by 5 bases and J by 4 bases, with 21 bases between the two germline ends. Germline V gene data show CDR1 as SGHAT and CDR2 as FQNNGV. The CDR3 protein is CASSPTRIWTQYEQYF. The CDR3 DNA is TGTGCCAGCAGCCCCACTAGAATCTGGACCCAGTACGAGCAGTACTTC.

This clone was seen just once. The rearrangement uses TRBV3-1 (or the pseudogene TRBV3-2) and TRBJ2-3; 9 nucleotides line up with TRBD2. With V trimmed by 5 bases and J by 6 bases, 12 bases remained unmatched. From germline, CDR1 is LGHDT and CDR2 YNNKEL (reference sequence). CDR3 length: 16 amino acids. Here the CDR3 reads CASSVPPGGGADTQYF. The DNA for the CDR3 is TGTGCCAGCAGCGTTCCTCCGGGCGGGGGGGCGGATACGCAGTATTTT.

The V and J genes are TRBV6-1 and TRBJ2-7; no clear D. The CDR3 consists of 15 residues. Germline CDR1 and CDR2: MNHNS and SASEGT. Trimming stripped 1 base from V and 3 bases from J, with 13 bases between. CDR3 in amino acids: CASSEDGSAVYEQYF. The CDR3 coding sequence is TGTGCCAGCAGTGAAGATGGGTCGGCGGTCTACGAGCAGTACTTC.

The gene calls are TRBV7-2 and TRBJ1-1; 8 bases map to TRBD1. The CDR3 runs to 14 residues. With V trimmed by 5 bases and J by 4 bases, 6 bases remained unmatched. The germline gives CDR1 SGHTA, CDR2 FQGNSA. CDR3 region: CASSLRQGSTEAFF. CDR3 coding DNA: TGTGCCAGCAGCCTAAGACAGGGGAGCACTGAAGCTTTCTTT. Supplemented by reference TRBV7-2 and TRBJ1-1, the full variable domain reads GAGVSQSPSNKVTEKGKDVELRCDPISGHTALYWYRQSLGQGLEFLIYFQGNSAPDKSGLPSDRFSAERTGGSVSTLTIQRTQQEDSAVYLCASSLRQGSTEAFFGQGTRLTVV.

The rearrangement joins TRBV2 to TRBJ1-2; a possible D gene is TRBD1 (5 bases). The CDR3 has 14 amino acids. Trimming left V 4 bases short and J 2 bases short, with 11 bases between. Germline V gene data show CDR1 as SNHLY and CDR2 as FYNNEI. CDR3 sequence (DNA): TGTGCCAGCAGTGGTGAGGGGCCCAACTATGGCTACACCTTC. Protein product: CASSGEGPNYGYTF. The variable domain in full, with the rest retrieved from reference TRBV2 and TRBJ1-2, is EPEVTQTPSHQVTQMGQEVILRCVPISNHLYFYWYRQILGQKVEFLVSFYNNEISEKSEIFDDQFSVERPDGSNFTLKIRSTKLEDSAMYFCASSGEGPNYGYTFGSGTRLTVV.

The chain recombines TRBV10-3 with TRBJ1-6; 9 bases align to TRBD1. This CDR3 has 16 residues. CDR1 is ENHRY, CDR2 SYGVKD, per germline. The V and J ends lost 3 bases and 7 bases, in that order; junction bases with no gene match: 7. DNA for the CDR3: TGTGCCATCAGTGAATCTTTGACAGGGGGGAATTCACCCCTCCACTTT. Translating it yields CAISESLTGGNSPLHF.

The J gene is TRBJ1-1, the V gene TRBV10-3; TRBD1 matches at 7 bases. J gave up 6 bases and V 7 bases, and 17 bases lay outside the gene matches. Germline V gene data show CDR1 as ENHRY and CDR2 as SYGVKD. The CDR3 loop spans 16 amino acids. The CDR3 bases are TGTGCCATCACCGGACAGGCGAACCTCTTGAGAGCTGAAGCTTTCTTT. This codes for CAITGQANLLRAEAFF.

The CDR3 DNA sequence: TGTGCCATCGTAGGCAACGGTGGAAACACCATATATTTT. Its protein is CAIVGNGGNTIYF. The chain links TRBV10-3 to TRBJ1-3; no clear D. The germline V gene has CDR1 ENHRY and CDR2 SYGVKD. Deletions cut 8 bases from V and 3 bases from J, with 11 bases between. The CDR3 length is 13 residues.

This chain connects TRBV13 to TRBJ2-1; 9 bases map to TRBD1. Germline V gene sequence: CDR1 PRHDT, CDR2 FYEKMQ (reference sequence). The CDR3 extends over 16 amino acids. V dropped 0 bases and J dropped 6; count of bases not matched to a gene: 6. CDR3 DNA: TGTGCCAGCAGCTTAGGGCCGGGACAGGGAACCAATGAGCAGTTCTTC. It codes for CASSLGPGQGTNEQFF.

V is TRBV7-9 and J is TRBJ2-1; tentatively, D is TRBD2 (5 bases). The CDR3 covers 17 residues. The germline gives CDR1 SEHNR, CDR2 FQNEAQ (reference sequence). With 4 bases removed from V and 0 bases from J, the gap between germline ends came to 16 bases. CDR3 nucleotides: TGTGCCAGCAGCTATAGCTTCGGGAAGAGCTCCTACAATGAGCAGTTCTTC. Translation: CASSYSFGKSSYNEQFF.

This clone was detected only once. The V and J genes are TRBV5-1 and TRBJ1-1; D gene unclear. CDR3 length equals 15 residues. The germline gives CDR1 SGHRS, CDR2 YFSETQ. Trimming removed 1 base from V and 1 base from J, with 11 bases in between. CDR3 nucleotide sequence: TGCGCCAGCAGCTTGATTCGGGGAGGGAACACTGAAGCTTTCTTT. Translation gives CASSLIRGGNTEAFF.

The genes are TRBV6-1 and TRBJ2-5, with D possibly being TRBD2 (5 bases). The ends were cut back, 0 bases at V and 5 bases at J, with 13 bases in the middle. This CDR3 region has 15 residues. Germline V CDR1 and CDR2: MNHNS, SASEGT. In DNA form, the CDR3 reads TGTGCCAGCAGTGAAGCGCTTGGGAGCGCGGAGACCCAGTACTTC. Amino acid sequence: CASSEALGSAETQYF.

The CDR3 sequence is CSAEPGQGSYGYTF. Written as DNA, the CDR3 is TGCAGCGCCGAACCGGGACAGGGGTCATATGGCTACACCTTC. The V and J genes are TRBV29-1 and TRBJ1-2; 10 bases agree with TRBD1. Germline assignment: CDR1 SQVTM and CDR2 ANQGSEA. The CDR3 consists of 14 residues. The ends lost 7 bases at V and 5 bases at J; junction bases unmatched: 10.

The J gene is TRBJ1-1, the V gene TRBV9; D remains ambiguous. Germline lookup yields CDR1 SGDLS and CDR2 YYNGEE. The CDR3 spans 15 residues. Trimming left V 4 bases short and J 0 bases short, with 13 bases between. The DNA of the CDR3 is TGTGCCAGCAGCTCCCACCCCGGGCTGAACACTGAAGCTTTCTTT. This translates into CASSSHPGLNTEAFF.

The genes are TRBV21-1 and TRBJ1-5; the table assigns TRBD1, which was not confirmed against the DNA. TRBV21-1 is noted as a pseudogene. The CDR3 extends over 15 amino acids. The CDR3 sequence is CASSSPGTGGQPQHF. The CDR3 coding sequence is TGTGCCAGCAGCTCCCCCGGGACAGGGGGACAGCCCCAGCATTTT.

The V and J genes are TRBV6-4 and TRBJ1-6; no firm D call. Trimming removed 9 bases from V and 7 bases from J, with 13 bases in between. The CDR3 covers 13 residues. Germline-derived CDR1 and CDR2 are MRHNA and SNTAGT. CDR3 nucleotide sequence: TGTGCCAGTGCAGTTGGTCCAAATTCACCCCTCCACTTT. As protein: CASAVGPNSPLHF.

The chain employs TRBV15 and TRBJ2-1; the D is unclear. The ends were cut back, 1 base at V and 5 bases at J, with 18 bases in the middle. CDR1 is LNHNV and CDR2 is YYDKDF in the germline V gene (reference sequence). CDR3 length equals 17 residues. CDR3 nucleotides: TGTGCCACCAGCAGAGGCGCGCAGTTAGGCCCCCACAATGAGCAGTTCTTC. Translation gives CATSRGAQLGPHNEQFF.

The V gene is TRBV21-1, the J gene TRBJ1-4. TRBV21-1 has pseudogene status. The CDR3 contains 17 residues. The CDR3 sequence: CASTKAWERHNYEKLFF. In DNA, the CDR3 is TGTGCCAGCACCAAAGCTTGGGAGCGGCACAATTATGAAAAACTGTTTTTT.

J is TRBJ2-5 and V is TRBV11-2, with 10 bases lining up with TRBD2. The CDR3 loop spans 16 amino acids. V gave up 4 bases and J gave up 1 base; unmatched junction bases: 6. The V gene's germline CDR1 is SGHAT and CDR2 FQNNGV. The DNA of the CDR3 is TGTGCCAGCAGCTACGATATAGCGGGGGGCCAAGAGACCCAGTACTTC. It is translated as CASSYDIAGGQETQYF.

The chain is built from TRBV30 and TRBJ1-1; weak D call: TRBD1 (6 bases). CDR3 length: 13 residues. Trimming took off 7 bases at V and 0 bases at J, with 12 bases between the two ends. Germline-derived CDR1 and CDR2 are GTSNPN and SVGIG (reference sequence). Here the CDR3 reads CAFQGQMNTEAFF. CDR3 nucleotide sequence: TGTGCCTTCCAAGGACAGATGAACACTGAAGCTTTCTTT.